These 15 T cell receptor beta chains were all obtained from the same sample, sequenced in a study of blood T cells in healthy people across ages. Sample-barcoded 5' priming and a J-beta primer mix drove a second PCR of about 6 to 11 cycles. From the 5' RACE reads, TCRdb called clonotypes with MiXCR, one entry per CDR3 protein. The data show just under 750,000 distinct CDR3 sequences, roughly 20% seen once. Sequencing was carried out using blood. All receptors derive from a man in his 70s in good health.

This clonotype has at least ten counts. CDR3: CASSPTSLLGGTIYF. The CDR3 bases are TGTGCCAGCTCACCGACCTCCTTGCTGGGTGGAACCATATATTTT. The rearrangement joins TRBV18 to TRBJ1-3; D is unresolved. V shed 3 bases and J shed 10 bases, with 19 bases lying between them. Germline CDR1 KGHSH, CDR2 LQKENI. CDR3 length: 15 residues. Together with reference TRBV18 and TRBJ1-3, the CDR3 gives the full variable domain: NAGVMQNPRHLVRRRGQEARLRCSPMKGHSHVYWYRQLPEEGLKFMVYLQKENIIDESGMPKERFSAEFPKEGPSILRIQQVVRGDSAAYFCASSPTSLLGGTIYFGEGSWLTVV.

The rearrangement links TRBV5-1 to TRBJ2-5; D might be TRBD2 (5 bases). The J call is in doubt because the DNA end fits TRBJ2-1 better. Per the germline V gene, CDR1 is SGHRS and CDR2 is YFSETQ. The CDR3 runs 13 residues. The CDR3 here is CASSSDGNNEQFF. In DNA form, the CDR3 reads TGCGCCAGCAGCTCGGACGGGAACAATGAGCAGTTCTTC.

The CDR3 DNA reads TGTGCCAGCAGCACCAGGTGGGATAAAGGCTACACCTTC. It codes for CASSTRWDKGYTF. This chain links TRBV5-4 with TRBJ1-2; no definite D call. This CDR3 spans 13 amino acids. V was cut by 4 bases and J by 8 bases, with 15 bases left in between. Germline lookup yields CDR1 SGHNT and CDR2 YYREEE (reference sequence).

This clonotype was counted only a few times. The chain carries TRBV7-2 and TRBJ2-1, with TRBD2 identical over 8 bases. This CDR3 has 15 residues. Trimming cost V 3 bases and J 5 bases; bases outside gene matches: 6. Germline CDR1 reads SGHTA; CDR2 reads FQGNSA. CDR3 residues: CASSFRGRFDNEQFF. The DNA of the CDR3 is TGTGCCAGCAGCTTTCGCGGGAGGTTCGACAATGAGCAGTTCTTC.

The chain joins TRBV7-8 to TRBJ1-1, with D possibly matching TRBD1 (6 bases). The germline V gene encodes CDR1 SGHVS and CDR2 FQNEAQ. V was clipped by 5 bases and J by 5 bases, with 18 bases between them. The CDR3 runs 15 residues. Written as DNA, the CDR3 is TGTGCCAGCAGCATGGGACATCAACGGGGGACTGAAGCTTTCTTT. Translation gives CASSMGHQRGTEAFF.

The sample holds a few counts of this clonotype. V usage is TRBV20-1 and J usage is TRBJ2-1; D is ambiguous. Germline V gene data show CDR1 as DFQATT and CDR2 as SNEGSKA (reference sequence). V was pared by 5 bases and J by 3 bases, with 8 bases between. This CDR3 has 12 residues. The CDR3 nucleotides are TGCAGTGCTCAATCGAGCTACAATGAGCAGTTCTTC. This encodes CSAQSSYNEQFF.

The chain uses TRBV7-2 and TRBJ2-3; D is undetermined. Germline values: CDR1 SGHTA, CDR2 FQGNSA. There are 15 residues in the CDR3. Trimming stripped 5 bases from V and 0 bases from J, with 12 bases between. The CDR3 spells CASSIGVLSTDTQYF. CDR3 nucleotide sequence: TGTGCCAGCAGCATCGGCGTCCTCAGCACAGATACGCAGTATTTT.

The gene calls are TRBV14 and TRBJ2-5; D remains unclear. Germline CDR1 SGHDN, CDR2 FVKESK. The CDR3 has 14 amino acids. The V end lost 4 bases, the J end lost 6 bases, and 15 bases lay between the germline ends. The CDR3 loop reads CASSRVQLVQTQYF. The CDR3 region has the DNA TGTGCCAGCAGCCGGGTCCAGCTTGTTCAGACCCAGTACTTC.

CDR3 region: CASSRGSAATNEKLFF. The CDR3 bases are TGTGCCAGCAGTCGCGGGAGTGCTGCAACTAATGAAAAACTGTTTTTT. V gene TRBV5-5 combines with J gene TRBJ1-4; D remains unclear. V was clipped by 5 bases and J by 0 bases, with 14 bases between them. CDR3 size: 16 residues. CDR1 and CDR2 from the germline V gene are SGHKS and YYEKEE (reference sequence).

The chain combines TRBV28 with TRBJ2-5, with D unclear. The germline V gene encodes CDR1 MDHEN and CDR2 SYDVKM. V lost 10 bases and J 0 bases, leaving 12 bases between the germline ends. The CDR3 consists of 13 residues. CDR3 amino acids: CAIGAEYQETQYF. The CDR3, as DNA: TGTGCCATTGGCGCAGAGTACCAAGAGACCCAGTACTTC.

Concerning this clonotype itself: A junction end diverges from the germline sequence, so it may reflect a read error. J is TRBJ2-5 and V is TRBV14, with D maybe TRBD2 (7 bases). Germline CDR1 is SGHDN and CDR2 is FVKESK. This CDR3 is built from 13 residues. The CDR3 loop reads CASSQGGGRAMFF. The CDR3 nucleotides read TGTGCCAGCAGCCAAGGGGGGGGCAGGGCTATGTTCTTC.

CDR3 nucleotides: TGTGCCAGGGGGACGCTGGGCACTGAAGCTTTCTTT. Translated, it gives CARGTLGTEAFF. The chain carries TRBV7-9 and TRBJ1-1; a weak D match, TRBD1 (5 bases). CDR3 length equals 12 residues. CDR1 and CDR2 from the germline V gene are SEHNR and FQNEAQ (reference sequence). The ends were cut back, 9 bases at V and 4 bases at J, with 12 bases in the middle.

This chain connects TRBV18 to TRBJ2-7; D gene uncertain. The CDR3 extends over 14 amino acids. Per germline, CDR1 KGHSH and CDR2 LQKENI. The V gene lost 2 bases and the J gene lost 7 bases, with 15 bases spanning the gap. The CDR3 protein is CASSPYAEAREQYF. The CDR3 DNA follows: TGTGCCAGCTCACCATATGCTGAGGCCCGAGAGCAGTACTTC.

This rearrangement joins TRBV6-4 to TRBJ2-3, with 7 bases identical to TRBD2. The ends lost 1 base at V and 1 base at J; junction bases unmatched: 5. The CDR3 has 16 residues. Per the germline V gene, CDR1 is MRHNA and CDR2 is SNTAGT. The CDR3 DNA reads TGTGCCAGCAGTGACTTGGCGGGAGATGGCACAGATACGCAGTATTTT. Translating it yields CASSDLAGDGTDTQYF.

This clonotype has only a few counts. The chain joins TRBV28 to TRBJ2-1; 8 nucleotides line up with TRBD1. The J call may be in error: the DNA end matches TRBJ2-7 better. The CDR3 totals 18 residues. Germline CDR1 MDHEN, CDR2 SYDVKM. CDR3 coding DNA: TGTGCCAGCAGCTCAATACAGGGGGAGAAAATTACCCTACTTAAGCAGTACTTC. It translates to CASSSIQGEKITLLKQYF.